The 22 T cell receptor beta chains below all came from one sample that was sequenced in a study of Graves' ophthalmopathy and Graves' hyperthyroidism. Amplification of TCR beta CDR3 regions used RNA transcripts. Second-round multiplex PCR followed a first-round RT-PCR using HTBI primers. MiXCR, applied by TCRdb to the multiplex PCR reads, yields one record per CDR3 protein. This sample has hundreds of thousands of distinct CDR3 sequences, with 15% to 19% found just once. Sequenced input: peripheral blood. The receptor source for this set is a woman aged 18-30 years with stable Graves' hyperthyroidism.

This clonotype showed up many times. The chain couples TRBV29-1 to TRBJ1-5, with D possibly matching TRBD1 (5 bases). Deletions cut 6 bases from V and 9 bases from J, with 18 bases between. CDR3 length: 13 residues. CDR1 is SQVTM and CDR2 is ANQGSEA in the germline V gene. CDR3 in amino acids: CSVEGLLQGPQHF. CDR3 nucleotides: TGCAGCGTAGAGGGTCTACTCCAGGGGCCCCAGCATTTT.

This clonotype came up many times. J is TRBJ2-7 and V is TRBV19, with 7 nucleotides matching TRBD1. Germline V gene sequence: CDR1 LNHDA, CDR2 SQIVND (reference sequence). The CDR3 runs to 14 residues. V was pared by 4 bases and J by 2 bases, with 5 bases of the junction left unmatched. CDR3 sequence (DNA): TGTGCCAGTAGTACCGGGACAGCCACCTACGAGCAGTACTTC. This sequence encodes CASSTGTATYEQYF. Full variable domain (remainder filled in from reference TRBV19 and TRBJ2-7): DGGITQSPKYLFRKEGQNVTLSCEQNLNHDAMYWYRQDPGQGLRLIYYSQIVNDFQKGDIAEGYSVSREKKESFPLTVTSAQKNPTAFYLCASSTGTATYEQYFGPGTRLTVT.

This clonotype was seen many times. The chain uses TRBV6-5 and TRBJ1-2, with D unclear. Trimming shortened V by 0 bases and J by 7 bases, and 12 bases separated the two germline ends. The CDR3 runs to 14 residues. CDR1 MNHEY and CDR2 SVGAGI come from the germline V gene. The CDR3 loop is CASSYSHGTSGYTF. DNA of the CDR3: TGTGCCAGCAGTTACTCGCACGGTACAAGTGGCTACACCTTC.

This clonotype was recorded many times. The chain has TRBV11-3 and TRBJ1-2, with 7 bases that match TRBD1. The germline CDR1 and CDR2 sequences are SGHNT and YENEEA. The CDR3 consists of 12 residues. The ends lost 5 bases at V and 6 bases at J; junction bases unmatched: 3. The CDR3 DNA reads TGTGCCAGCAGCGAGGACAGGCATGGCTACACCTTC. It is translated as CASSEDRHGYTF.

This clonotype was counted ten times or more. J is TRBJ2-5 and V is TRBV12-3 or TRBV12-4; D uncertain. This CDR3 contains 14 residues. Trimming took off 3 bases at V and 2 bases at J, with 10 bases between the two ends. CDR3 nucleotide sequence: TGTGCCAGCAGTTTGACCTCGACACAAGAGACCCAGTACTTC. Translating gives CASSLTSTQETQYF.

This clonotype has at least ten counts. The chain employs TRBV9 and TRBJ2-5; no definite D call. CDR1 SGDLS and CDR2 YYNGEE come from the germline V gene. V was cut by 4 bases and J by 1 base, with 8 bases left in between. The CDR3 length is 13 residues. In nucleotides, the CDR3 is TGTGCCAGCAGCATTGACATCCAAGAGACCCAGTACTTC. Amino acids: CASSIDIQETQYF.

The chain has TRBV4-1 and TRBJ1-2; D gene ambiguous. The V and J ends lost 6 bases and 6 bases respectively, with 17 bases between them. CDR3 length equals 14 residues. The germline V gene encodes CDR1 MGHRA and CDR2 YSYEKL. In DNA form, the CDR3 reads TGCGCCAGCAGTCGTCTGATCGGCGGGAATGGCTACACCTTC. It encodes CASSRLIGGNGYTF.

This clonotype was seen at least ten times. The V and J genes are TRBV6-1 and TRBJ1-1; D gene unclear. Germline assignment: CDR1 MNHNS and CDR2 SASEGT. The length of the CDR3 is 14 residues. Trimming took off 7 bases at V and 5 bases at J, with 17 bases between the two ends. CDR3 region: CASKYTALQTEAFF. CDR3 sequence (DNA): TGTGCCAGCAAATACACAGCGTTGCAAACTGAAGCTTTCTTT.

This clonotype came up many times. V usage is TRBV11-3 and J usage is TRBJ2-7, with 7 nucleotides matching TRBD2. The CDR3 contains 14 residues. With V trimmed by 5 bases and J by 4 bases, 8 bases remained unmatched. Germline CDR1 reads SGHNT; CDR2 reads YENEEA. The CDR3 region has the DNA TGTGCCAGCAGCGCTCGGGGGGTTCCTTACGAGCAGTACTTC. Protein product: CASSARGVPYEQYF.

This clonotype has a handful of counts. Relative to the germline gene, one junction end is altered; a read error may explain this. The chain uses TRBV10-3 and TRBJ2-2, with D possibly TRBD2 on 6 matching bases. Germline loops: CDR1 ENHRY, CDR2 SYGVKD. The CDR3 length is 14 residues. The CDR3 is CAISERLAGGDLFF. CDR3 in DNA: TGTGCCATCAGTGAGCGGCTGGCCGGCGGGGATCTGTTTTTT.

This clonotype was seen many times. V usage is TRBV10-3 and J usage is TRBJ2-7; D could derive from TRBD1 or TRBD2 (7 bases each). The CDR3 totals 14 residues. Trimming left V 7 bases short and J 2 bases short, with 15 bases between. Germline V gene lookup returns CDR1 ENHRY and CDR2 SYGVKD. The CDR3 coding sequence is TGTGCCATCACATCGACAGGGAGGGCCTACGAGCAGTACTTC. Its protein is CAITSTGRAYEQYF.

The table lists this clonotype with many counts. V is TRBV27 and J is TRBJ1-5, with D uncertain. This CDR3 is 15 amino acids long. Trimming took 8 bases from V and 4 from J, leaving 18 bases between them. Germline loops: CDR1 MNHEY, CDR2 SMNVEV (reference sequence). CDR3 nucleotide sequence: TGTGCCAGCTCCATGGAGGCAGGTTTTAATCAGCCCCAGCATTTT. Its protein is CASSMEAGFNQPQHF.

The chain employs TRBV3-1 and TRBJ1-2; 8 nucleotides align to TRBD1. Trimming at V came to 4 bases and at J to 4 bases, leaving 5 bases not matched to a gene. The germline gives CDR1 LGHDT, CDR2 YNNKEL (reference sequence). The CDR3 has 14 amino acids. CDR3 DNA sequence: TGTGCCAGCAGCCGCGGGACAGGAGCCTATGGCTACACCTTC. Protein sequence: CASSRGTGAYGYTF.

This clonotype appeared many times. This chain joins TRBV20-1 and TRBJ1-5; D is possibly TRBD1 (5 bases). Trimming cost V 0 bases and J 1 base, with 16 bases left between them. In germline, CDR1 is DFQATT, CDR2 SNEGSKA (reference sequence). The CDR3 contains 17 residues. Here the CDR3 reads CSARDLQGLGSNQPQHF. Written as DNA, the CDR3 is TGCAGTGCTAGAGACCTCCAGGGATTAGGGAGCAATCAGCCCCAGCATTTT.

The V and J genes are TRBV5-1 and TRBJ2-5; D uncertain. The V gene lost 3 bases and the J gene lost 5 bases, with 14 bases spanning the gap. CDR1 SGHRS and CDR2 YFSETQ come from the germline V gene. The CDR3 has 14 amino acids. The CDR3 protein is CASSYEETGETQYF. In DNA form, the CDR3 reads TGCGCCAGCAGCTACGAAGAGACCGGGGAGACCCAGTACTTC.

This clonotype came up many times. J is TRBJ1-6 and V is TRBV6-1, with D maybe TRBD1 (5 bases). Germline loops: CDR1 MNHNS, CDR2 SASEGT. CDR3 length equals 14 residues. Trimming stripped 1 base from V and 7 bases from J, with 8 bases between. CDR3 nucleotides: TGTGCCAGCAGTGAAGAGGGGCTCAATTCACCCCTCCACTTT. Translating it yields CASSEEGLNSPLHF.

This clonotype was detected many times. The gene calls are TRBV19 and TRBJ1-1, with unresolved D. The germline V gene encodes CDR1 LNHDA and CDR2 SQIVND (reference sequence). The CDR3 runs 13 residues. The ends were cut back, 5 bases at V and 1 base at J, with 8 bases in the middle. The CDR3: CASSQFANTEAFF. The CDR3 DNA reads as TGTGCCAGTAGTCAGTTTGCGAACACTGAAGCTTTCTTT.

This clonotype was seen many times. The rearrangement joins TRBV6-2 or TRBV6-3 to TRBJ2-5; D remains unclear. The germline CDR1 and CDR2 sequences are MNHEY and SVGEGT. V gave up 4 bases and J gave up 9 bases, with 9 bases separating them. The CDR3 covers 11 residues. CDR3 bases: TGTGCCAGCAGTTTCACTGGTTCCCAGTACTTC. Translated, it gives CASSFTGSQYF.

This clonotype was found many times. The V gene is TRBV7-9, the J gene TRBJ1-1; D uncertain. Trimming removed 7 bases at V and 6 bases at J, with 15 bases between. CDR3 length equals 13 residues. CDR1 and CDR2 (germline): SEHNR, FQNEAQ (reference sequence). CDR3 loop: CASTTTYPAEAFF. CDR3 DNA sequence: TGTGCCAGCACCACCACCTACCCCGCTGAAGCTTTCTTT.

This clonotype was picked up one time. This chain joins TRBV29-1 and TRBJ2-5; weak D call: TRBD2 (6 bases). Deletions cut 5 bases from V and 1 base from J, with 11 bases between. The CDR3 totals 13 residues. CDR1 and CDR2 from the germline V gene are SQVTM and ANQGSEA. This CDR3 is CSVSEGLQETQYF. CDR3 sequence (DNA): TGCAGCGTTTCGGAGGGGCTCCAAGAGACCCAGTACTTC.

As for this clonotype: As the CDR3 is not closed by the conserved phenylalanine or tryptophan, this likely results from a read error. The chain links TRBV28 to TRBJ1-2; D is possibly TRBD1 (6 bases). CDR1 MDHEN and CDR2 SYDVKM come from the germline V gene. This CDR3 contains 14 residues. V gave up 1 base and J gave up 3 bases, with 9 bases separating them. This chain's CDR3 is CASSLLGAYYGYTV. For the CDR3, the DNA is TGTGCCAGCAGTTTATTGGGGGCGTACTATGGCTACACCGTC.

This clonotype was detected many times. The gene calls are TRBV20-1 and TRBJ2-7, with D uncertain. Germline CDR1 is DFQATT and CDR2 is SNEGSKA (reference sequence). The CDR3 runs 13 residues. V dropped 4 bases and J dropped 2 bases, with 12 bases sitting between them. The DNA of the CDR3 is TGCAGTGCTACCCTCGACGGAACCTACGAGCAGTACTTC. Residues: CSATLDGTYEQYF.